The T cell receptor beta chain under discussion was sequenced for a study of immune evolution from preneoplasia to lung adenocarcinoma. The study, taken as a whole, reports: Clonality was highest in normal lung, lower in later-stage lesions apparently.

Turning to this clone: Its specificity is unknown.

Some clones are missing from TCRdb's copy, which holds only in-frame ones; the method was immunoSEQ multiplex PCR. Of about 7,800 clones listed, about 78% are singletons. Trimming took 5 bases from V and 6 from J; bases not matched to a gene: 10. CDR1 and CDR2 (germline): GTSNPN, SVGIG (reference sequence). The CDR3 consists of 15 residues. Resections took place in Japan or China from the mid-2010s to the late 2010s. This TCR derives from an older donor with lung adenocarcinoma. The V gene is TRBV30, the J gene TRBJ2-1, with 10 bases identical to TRBD1. Sequencing used FFPE minimally invasive lung adenocarcinoma tissue. CDR3 coding DNA: TGTGCCTGGGTACCCGGGACAGGGGTTGTCAATGAGCAGTTCTTC. Its protein is CAWVPGTGVVNEQFF.